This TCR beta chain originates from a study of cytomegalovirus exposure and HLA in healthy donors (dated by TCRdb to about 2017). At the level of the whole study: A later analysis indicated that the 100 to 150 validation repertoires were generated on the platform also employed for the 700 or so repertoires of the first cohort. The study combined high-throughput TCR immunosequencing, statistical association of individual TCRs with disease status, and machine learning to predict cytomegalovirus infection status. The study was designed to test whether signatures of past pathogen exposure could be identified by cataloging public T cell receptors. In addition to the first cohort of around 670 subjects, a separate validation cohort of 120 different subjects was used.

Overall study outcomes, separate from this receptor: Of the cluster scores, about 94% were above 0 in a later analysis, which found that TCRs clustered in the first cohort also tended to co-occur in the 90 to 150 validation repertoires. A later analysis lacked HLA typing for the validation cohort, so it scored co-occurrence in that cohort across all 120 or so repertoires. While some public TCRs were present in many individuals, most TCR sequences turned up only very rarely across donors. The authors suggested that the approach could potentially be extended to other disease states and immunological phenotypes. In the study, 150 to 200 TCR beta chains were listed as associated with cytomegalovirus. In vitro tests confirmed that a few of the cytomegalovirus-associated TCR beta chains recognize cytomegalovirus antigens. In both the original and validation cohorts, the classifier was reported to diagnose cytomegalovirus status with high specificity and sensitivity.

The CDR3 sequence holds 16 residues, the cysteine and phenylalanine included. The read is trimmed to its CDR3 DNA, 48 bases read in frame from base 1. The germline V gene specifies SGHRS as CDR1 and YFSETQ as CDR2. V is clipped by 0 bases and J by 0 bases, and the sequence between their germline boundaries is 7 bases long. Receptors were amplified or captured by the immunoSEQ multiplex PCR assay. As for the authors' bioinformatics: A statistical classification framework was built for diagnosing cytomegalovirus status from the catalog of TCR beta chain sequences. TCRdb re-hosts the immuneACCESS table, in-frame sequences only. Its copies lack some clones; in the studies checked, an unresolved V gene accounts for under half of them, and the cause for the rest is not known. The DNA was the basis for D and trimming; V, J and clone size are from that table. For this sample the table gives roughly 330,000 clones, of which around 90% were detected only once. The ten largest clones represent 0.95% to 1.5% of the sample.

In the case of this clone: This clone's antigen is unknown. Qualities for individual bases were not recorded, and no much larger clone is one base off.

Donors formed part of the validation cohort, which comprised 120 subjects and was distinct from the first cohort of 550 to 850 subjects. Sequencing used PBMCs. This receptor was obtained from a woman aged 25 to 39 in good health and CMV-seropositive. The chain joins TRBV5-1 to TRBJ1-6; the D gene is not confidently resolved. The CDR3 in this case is CASSLVGSSYNSPLHF. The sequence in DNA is TGCGCCAGCAGCTTGGTGGGGAGCTCCTATAATTCACCCCTCCACTTT.